This is a list of T cell receptor beta chains from one sample in a study of PD-1 blockade in classical Hodgkin lymphoma. This table comes from immunoSEQ multiplex PCR, and its TCRdb copy is limited to in-frame clones, with some not included. This repertoire shows about 13,000 clones, around 80% found once; its top ten account for roughly 24%. The sequences come from CD8+ T cells from blood, collected at baseline. The receptors shown here come from a human donor with classical Hodgkin lymphoma. CDR3s include the opening cysteine and the closing phenylalanine or tryptophan. The order of the fields is D gene, V gene, J gene, clone size, CDR3 protein, CDR3 DNA. A D gene is named only where the DNA matches it firmly. A clone size is listed for some rows: how often the clone was seen (once, few, many), or a class if it is expanded.

d_call: TRBD1
v_call: TRBV29-1
j_call: TRBJ2-6
clone_size: once
cdr3_aa: CSVGQGPSGANVLTF
cdr3_nt: TGCAGCGTTGGACAGGGACCCTCTGGGGCCAACGTCCTGACTTTC

d_call: TRBD1
v_call: TRBV25-1
j_call: TRBJ1-2
clone_size: NA
cdr3_aa: CASSESGTGTNYGYTF
cdr3_nt: TGTGCCAGCAGTGAATCGGGGACAGGGACTAACTATGGCTACACCTTC

d_call: TRBD2
v_call: TRBV7-7
j_call: TRBJ2-1
clone_size: NA
cdr3_aa: CASSSGLAASSYNEQFF
cdr3_nt: TGTGCCAGCAGCTCGGGACTAGCAGCCAGCTCCTACAATGAGCAGTTCTTC

d_call: TRBD1
v_call: TRBV28
j_call: TRBJ1-3
clone_size: NA
cdr3_aa: CASSAGGHSGNTIYF
cdr3_nt: TGTGCCAGCAGTGCAGGGGGGCACTCTGGAAACACCATATATTTT

d_call: NA
v_call: TRBV19
j_call: TRBJ2-2
clone_size: NA
cdr3_aa: CASSISAGELFF
cdr3_nt: TGTGCCAGTAGTATTTCGGCCGGGGAGCTGTTTTTT

d_call: NA
v_call: TRBV19
j_call: TRBJ1-5
clone_size: NA
cdr3_aa: CATTTGTRSYQPQHF
cdr3_nt: TGTGCCACTACAACCGGGACAAGGTCTTATCAGCCCCAGCATTTT

d_call: TRBD2
v_call: TRBV6-7
j_call: TRBJ2-5
clone_size: NA
cdr3_aa: CASSYAGGGALETQYF
cdr3_nt: TGTGCCAGCAGTTACGCTGGCGGGGGGGCTCTAGAGACCCAGTACTTC

d_call: NA
v_call: TRBV28
j_call: TRBJ2-1
clone_size: NA
cdr3_aa: CASSFGEGLAYNEQFF
cdr3_nt: NA

d_call: TRBD1
v_call: TRBV11-2
j_call: TRBJ1-2
clone_size: NA
cdr3_aa: CASSLTGTANYGYTF
cdr3_nt: TGTGCCAGCAGCTTAACCGGGACAGCTAACTATGGCTACACCTTC

d_call: TRBD1
v_call: TRBV5-5
j_call: TRBJ1-6
clone_size: once
cdr3_aa: CASSLAGLGQAYNSPLHF
cdr3_nt: TGTGCCAGCAGCTTGGCCGGTTTGGGACAGGCGTATAATTCACCCCTCCACTTT

d_call: TRBD1
v_call: TRBV7-9
j_call: TRBJ2-7
clone_size: NA
cdr3_aa: CASSLARQGYEQYF
cdr3_nt: TGTGCCAGCAGCTTAGCCAGACAGGGCTACGAGCAGTACTTC

d_call: NA
v_call: TRBV27
j_call: TRBJ1-1
clone_size: NA
cdr3_aa: CASSLGGAGTEAFF
cdr3_nt: TGTGCCAGCAGCTTGGGGGGCGCAGGCACTGAAGCTTTCTTT

d_call: NA
v_call: TRBV7-3
j_call: TRBJ2-7
clone_size: NA
cdr3_aa: CASSLGVSYEQYF
cdr3_nt: TGTGCCAGCAGCCTAGGGGTTTCCTACGAGCAGTACTTC

d_call: TRBD2
v_call: TRBV11-2
j_call: TRBJ2-2
clone_size: NA
cdr3_aa: CASSAALAGGLTGELFF
cdr3_nt: TGTGCCAGCAGCGCCGCCCTAGCGGGGGGGCTCACCGGGGAGCTGTTTTTT

d_call: NA
v_call: TRBV11-3
j_call: TRBJ1-5
clone_size: NA
cdr3_aa: CASSFLMRSNQPQHF
cdr3_nt: TGTGCCAGCAGCTTTTTAATGAGGAGCAATCAGCCCCAGCATTTT

d_call: NA
v_call: TRBV7-9
j_call: TRBJ2-7
clone_size: NA
cdr3_aa: CASSSFTYEQYF
cdr3_nt: TGTGCCAGCAGCTCCTTTACCTACGAGCAGTACTTC

d_call: NA
v_call: TRBV5-6
j_call: TRBJ2-7
clone_size: NA
cdr3_aa: CASTQTGSSYEQYF
cdr3_nt: TGTGCCAGCACCCAAACAGGGAGCTCCTACGAGCAGTACTTC

d_call: NA
v_call: TRBV27
j_call: TRBJ2-7
clone_size: NA
cdr3_aa: CASSRRQDHSYEQYF
cdr3_nt: TGTGCCAGCAGTCGCAGACAGGACCACTCCTACGAGCAGTACTTC

d_call: NA
v_call: TRBV5-8
j_call: TRBJ1-1
clone_size: NA
cdr3_aa: CASSFREGNTEAFF
cdr3_nt: TGTGCCAGCAGCTTTCGCGAGGGAAACACTGAAGCTTTCTTT

d_call: TRBD1
v_call: TRBV7-9
j_call: TRBJ2-7
clone_size: once
cdr3_aa: CASSPPPGQGFYEQYF
cdr3_nt: TGTGCCAGCAGCCCCCCCCCGGGACAGGGGTTTTACGAGCAGTACTTC

d_call: NA
v_call: TRBV6-5
j_call: TRBJ2-7
clone_size: NA
cdr3_aa: CAISEGWYEQYF
cdr3_nt: TGTGCCATCAGTGAGGGATGGTACGAGCAGTACTTC

d_call: NA
v_call: TRBV6-5
j_call: TRBJ2-5
clone_size: few
cdr3_aa: CASSSLIRGETQYF
cdr3_nt: TGTGCCAGCAGTTCTCTGATAAGGGGGGAGACCCAGTACTTC

d_call: NA
v_call: TRBV13
j_call: TRBJ1-4
clone_size: NA
cdr3_aa: CASSLKESNEKLFF
cdr3_nt: TGTGCCAGCAGCTTAAAGGAGTCTAATGAAAAACTGTTTTTT

d_call: TRBD2
v_call: TRBV19
j_call: TRBJ2-1
clone_size: NA
cdr3_aa: CASSNTGTSGGVYNEQFF
cdr3_nt: TGTGCCAGTAGTAATACCGGGACTAGCGGGGGGGTATACAATGAGCAGTTCTTC

d_call: NA
v_call: TRBV5-6
j_call: TRBJ2-7
clone_size: NA
cdr3_aa: CASSSITYEQYF
cdr3_nt: TGTGCCAGCAGCTCGATCACCTACGAGCAGTACTTC

d_call: NA
v_call: TRBV6-5
j_call: TRBJ1-1
clone_size: NA
cdr3_aa: CASSYSTTVDEAFF
cdr3_nt: TGTGCCAGCAGTTACTCGACGACAGTGGATGAAGCTTTCTTT

d_call: NA
v_call: TRBV13
j_call: TRBJ2-1
clone_size: NA
cdr3_aa: CASSSLWAHEQFF
cdr3_nt: TGTGCCAGCAGCTCCCTTTGGGCCCATGAGCAGTTCTTC

d_call: TRBD1
v_call: TRBV7-9
j_call: TRBJ1-4
clone_size: NA
cdr3_aa: CASSPTRDRGNEKLFF
cdr3_nt: TGTGCCAGCAGCCCCACCCGGGACAGAGGAAATGAAAAACTGTTTTTT

d_call: TRBD1
v_call: TRBV28
j_call: TRBJ2-7
clone_size: NA
cdr3_aa: CASSFRGQLSYEQYF
cdr3_nt: TGTGCCAGCAGTTTTAGGGGGCAACTCTCCTACGAGCAGTACTTC

d_call: NA
v_call: TRBV7-6
j_call: TRBJ2-6
clone_size: NA
cdr3_aa: CASSLVGQSSGANVLTF
cdr3_nt: TGTGCCAGCAGCTTAGTGGGACAAAGCTCTGGGGCCAACGTCCTGACTTTC

d_call: NA
v_call: TRBV29-1
j_call: TRBJ1-1
clone_size: few
cdr3_aa: CSGAGSTSEAFF
cdr3_nt: TGCAGCGGGGCAGGATCGACGTCTGAAGCTTTCTTT

d_call: TRBD1
v_call: TRBV27
j_call: TRBJ1-5
clone_size: NA
cdr3_aa: CASSHGTGGDQPQHF
cdr3_nt: TGTGCCAGCAGCCATGGGACAGGCGGGGATCAGCCCCAGCATTTT

d_call: TRBD1
v_call: TRBV7-2
j_call: TRBJ1-2
clone_size: NA
cdr3_aa: CASSSDRGRMEYGYTF
cdr3_nt: TGTGCCAGCAGCTCGGACAGGGGGCGGATGGAATATGGCTACACCTTC

d_call: NA
v_call: TRBV10-3
j_call: TRBJ2-1
clone_size: NA
cdr3_aa: CAISESASNPYNEQFF
cdr3_nt: TGTGCCATCAGTGAGTCGGCCAGTAACCCCTACAATGAGCAGTTCTTC

d_call: NA
v_call: TRBV6-4
j_call: TRBJ1-2
clone_size: NA
cdr3_aa: CASSDFRGGRNYGYTF
cdr3_nt: TGTGCCAGCAGTGACTTCCGAGGGGGGAGAAACTATGGCTACACCTTC

d_call: NA
v_call: TRBV7-2
j_call: TRBJ1-5
clone_size: NA
cdr3_aa: CATRGGLSNQPQHF
cdr3_nt: TGTGCCACGAGAGGGGGTCTTAGCAACCAGCCCCAGCATTTT

d_call: NA
v_call: TRBV9
j_call: TRBJ2-7
clone_size: NA
cdr3_aa: CASSPVRDISYEQYF
cdr3_nt: TGTGCCAGCAGTCCCGTTCGGGACATCTCCTACGAGCAGTACTTC

d_call: TRBD1
v_call: TRBV28
j_call: TRBJ2-7
clone_size: NA
cdr3_aa: CASSSAGGYEQYF
cdr3_nt: TGTGCCAGCAGCAGTGCAGGGGGCTACGAGCAGTACTTC

d_call: TRBD2
v_call: TRBV11-2
j_call: TRBJ2-7
clone_size: NA
cdr3_aa: CASSLSGGPYEQYF
cdr3_nt: TGTGCCAGCAGCTTAAGCGGGGGCCCCTACGAGCAGTACTTC

d_call: TRBD1
v_call: TRBV19
j_call: TRBJ1-2
clone_size: NA
cdr3_aa: CASNTGQVYGYTF
cdr3_nt: TGTGCCAGTAATACGGGACAGGTCTATGGCTACACCTTC

d_call: NA
v_call: TRBV7-2
j_call: TRBJ1-3
clone_size: NA
cdr3_aa: CASRGGQLRNTIYF
cdr3_nt: TGTGCCAGTCGCGGGGGGCAGCTAAGAAACACCATATATTTT

d_call: NA
v_call: TRBV5-4
j_call: TRBJ2-7
clone_size: once
cdr3_aa: CASSSTGYEQYF
cdr3_nt: TGTGCCAGCAGCTCGACAGGCTACGAGCAGTACTTC

d_call: NA
v_call: TRBV9
j_call: TRBJ1-2
clone_size: NA
cdr3_aa: CASSGDGNYGYTF
cdr3_nt: TGTGCCAGCAGCGGGGACGGGAACTATGGCTACACCTTC

d_call: TRBD2
v_call: TRBV5-1
j_call: TRBJ2-1
clone_size: few
cdr3_aa: CASGAGGVNSYNEQFF
cdr3_nt: TGCGCCAGCGGAGCGGGGGGTGTTAACTCCTACAATGAGCAGTTCTTC

d_call: NA
v_call: TRBV4-3
j_call: TRBJ1-1
clone_size: NA
cdr3_aa: CASSQDWGSGGTEAFF
cdr3_nt: TGCGCCAGCAGCCAAGATTGGGGGTCGGGGGGCACTGAAGCTTTCTTT

d_call: TRBD1
v_call: TRBV7-8
j_call: TRBJ1-1
clone_size: NA
cdr3_aa: CASSGQGMVNTEAFF
cdr3_nt: TGTGCCAGCAGCGGACAGGGAATGGTGAACACTGAAGCTTTCTTT

d_call: NA
v_call: TRBV5-6
j_call: TRBJ2-3
clone_size: NA
cdr3_aa: CASSLDPSDTQYF
cdr3_nt: TGTGCCAGCAGCTTGGATCCTTCAGATACGCAGTATTTT